The 21 T cell receptor beta chains listed next were all sequenced from one sample in a study of beta chain features in type 1 diabetes. Their cognate antigens are unknown. Study-level points and caveats: Researchers report that Type 1 diabetes patients had moderately but significantly shorter TCRB CDR3s across all four CD4+ subsets.

The entirety of the isolated RNA underwent reverse transcription, so expressed TCRB transcripts were sequenced. The data were produced by immunoSEQ multiplex PCR, yet TCRdb's version contains in-frame clones alone and is incomplete. Counted here are hundreds of thousands of clones, around 15% occurring once; the ten biggest clones make up 0.022%. The sequencing input was naive CD4+ T cells from blood. The source of these receptors is a man between 18 and 35 years old with type 1 diabetes.

Details on this clone: The sample holds other DNA sequences that translate to the same CDR3. The V call is TRBV2, the J call TRBJ1-5, with D uncertain. Germline lookup yields CDR1 SNHLY and CDR2 FYNNEI. CDR3 length equals 12 residues. Trimming removed 1 base at V and 2 bases at J, with 0 bases between. CDR3 in amino acids: CASSEGNQPQHF. The CDR3 DNA follows: TGTGCCAGCAGTGAAGGCAATCAGCCCCAGCATTTT.

V gene TRBV16 combines with J gene TRBJ1-2; 8 nucleotides match TRBD1. The CDR3 totals 15 residues. Germline CDR1 and CDR2: KGHSY and FQNENV. V lost 2 bases, J lost 8 bases, and 10 bases stayed unmatched. The CDR3 sequence: CASSQLTDRGRGYTF. CDR3 DNA: TGTGCCAGCAGCCAACTCACCGACAGGGGTCGCGGCTACACCTTC.

On this clone itself: This CDR3 is also generated by other DNA sequences in the sample. The chain carries TRBV7-9 and TRBJ1-1, with 10 bases aligning to TRBD1. Unmatched junction bases numbered 5, after V lost 5 bases and J lost 2 bases. The CDR3 runs 15 residues. The germline gives CDR1 SEHNR, CDR2 FQNEAQ (reference sequence). The CDR3 bases are TGTGCCAGCAGCCCAGGGACAGGGGCCAACACTGAAGCTTTCTTT. As protein: CASSPGTGANTEAFF.

This clone was seen a handful of times. This chain uses TRBV10-3 with TRBJ2-7, with 8 bases aligning to TRBD1. V trimming: 8 bases; J trimming: 5 bases; junction bases outside the gene matches: 11. The V gene's germline CDR1 is ENHRY and CDR2 SYGVKD. This CDR3 contains 14 residues. The CDR3 loop is CAIRKQGGADEQYF. The CDR3 nucleotides read TGTGCCATCCGGAAACAGGGGGGTGCGGACGAGCAGTACTTC.

The chain has TRBV4-2 and TRBJ1-2, with D unresolved. CDR3 length: 14 amino acids. The V and J ends lost 0 bases and 2 bases respectively, with 7 bases between them. The V gene's germline CDR1 is LGHNA and CDR2 YNFKEQ. CDR3 region: CASSQEEGNYGYTF. The CDR3 nucleotides read TGTGCCAGCAGCCAAGAGGAAGGGAACTATGGCTACACCTTC.

Written as DNA, the CDR3 is TGTGCCAGCAGCTTGTATTCTGGAGAGACCCAGTACTTC. Protein product: CASSLYSGETQYF. The J gene is TRBJ2-5, the V gene TRBV5-4; D not certain. This CDR3 has 13 amino acids. Germline values: CDR1 SGHNT, CDR2 YYREEE (reference sequence). V was cut by 1 base and J by 4 bases, with 8 bases left in between.

V is TRBV7-8 and J is TRBJ1-5; the D gene is possibly TRBD1 (6 bases). Deletions cut 4 bases from V and 0 bases from J, with 16 bases between. The germline V gene encodes CDR1 SGHVS and CDR2 FQNEAQ. This CDR3 contains 17 residues. CDR3 amino acids: CASSSAGGMNSNQPQHF. Written as DNA, the CDR3 is TGTGCCAGCAGCTCCGCGGGGGGCATGAATAGCAATCAGCCCCAGCATTTT.

The V gene is TRBV9, the J gene TRBJ2-2, with 10 bases fitting TRBD1. The ends lost 4 bases at V and 3 bases at J; junction bases unmatched: 6. CDR1 SGDLS and CDR2 YYNGEE come from the germline V gene. The CDR3 extends over 16 amino acids. CDR3 protein: CASSPQGQGYTGELFF. As DNA, the CDR3 is TGTGCCAGCAGCCCACAGGGACAGGGGTACACCGGGGAGCTGTTTTTT.

This clone turned up a few times. The chain employs TRBV10-3 and TRBJ1-4; D call uncertain. Germline CDR1 is ENHRY and CDR2 is SYGVKD. Trimming shortened V by 10 bases and J by 4 bases, and 10 bases separated the two germline ends. The CDR3 is 12 amino acids. CDR3 sequence (DNA): TGTGCCACAGCTCCGGGTAATGAAAAACTGTTTTTT. The encoded protein is CATAPGNEKLFF.

This clone was recorded a few times. The chain joins TRBV7-9 to TRBJ2-5, with TRBD2 identical over 12 bases. Trimming at V came to 5 bases and at J to 0 bases, leaving 7 bases not matched to a gene. The CDR3 totals 17 residues. The germline gives CDR1 SEHNR, CDR2 FQNEAQ (reference sequence). DNA of the CDR3: TGTGCCAGCAGCGCCCGACTAGCGGGGGAGAACCAAGAGACCCAGTACTTC. Its protein product is CASSARLAGENQETQYF.

The chain couples TRBV29-1 to TRBJ2-7; TRBD1 aligns across 8 bases. There are 15 residues in the CDR3. The trim removed 0 bases at V and 3 bases at J, leaving 7 bases unmatched. The germline V gene has CDR1 SQVTM and CDR2 ANQGSEA. In DNA form, the CDR3 reads TGCAGCGTTGAAGAGAGGACAGGGAAAAACTACGAGCAGTACTTC. Protein product: CSVEERTGKNYEQYF.

This clone was counted between two and nine times. CDR3 in DNA: TGTGCCAGCAGTGAAAAAGTATCTGGGACTAGCGGGGGGAACACAGATACGCAGTATTTT. Its translation is CASSEKVSGTSGGNTDTQYF. The chain couples TRBV6-1 to TRBJ2-3; 15 bases align to TRBD2. CDR3 length equals 20 residues. Per germline, CDR1 MNHNS and CDR2 SASEGT. Unmatched junction bases numbered 11, after V lost 2 bases and J lost 2 bases.

This clone was observed a few times. The rearrangement joins TRBV29-1 to TRBJ1-3, with D hard to call. Trimming removed 2 bases at V and 0 bases at J, with 8 bases between. CDR1 SQVTM and CDR2 ANQGSEA come from the germline V gene. The length of the CDR3 is 14 residues. The CDR3 nucleotides read TGCAGCGTTGAACTGGGAAACTCTGGAAACACCATATATTTT. Translation: CSVELGNSGNTIYF.

In regard to this clone: Other DNA variants within this sample encode the same CDR3. The chain recombines TRBV9 with TRBJ1-1; D is possibly TRBD1 (5 bases). This CDR3 has 13 amino acids. Between the trimmed V and J ends, which lost 3 bases and 1 base, there was a span of 7 bases. CDR1 SGDLS and CDR2 YYNGEE come from the germline V gene. CDR3 DNA: TGTGCCAGCAGCGCCGGACAGAACACTGAAGCTTTCTTT. Protein: CASSAGQNTEAFF.

This clone was observed a handful of times. This chain uses TRBV20-1 with TRBJ2-5; D unresolved. The CDR3 runs 11 residues. V gave up 8 bases and J gave up 5 bases, with 12 bases separating them. The germline CDR1 and CDR2 sequences are DFQATT and SNEGSKA (reference sequence). CDR3 sequence reads: CSSRRVETQYF. CDR3 bases: TGCAGTTCCCGGCGCGTTGAGACCCAGTACTTC.

This sequence joins TRBV11-3 and TRBJ2-5; TRBD2 matches at 9 bases. Germline-derived CDR1 and CDR2 are SGHNT and YENEEA. The CDR3 loop spans 14 amino acids. J lost 4 bases, V lost 8 bases, and 8 bases had no gene match. The CDR3 DNA reads as TGTGCCAGCGGTAGCGGGGGTCAGGTAGAGACCCAGTACTTC. Protein sequence: CASGSGGQVETQYF.

The chain couples TRBV4-1 to TRBJ1-1; D remains ambiguous. Germline V gene data show CDR1 as MGHRA and CDR2 as YSYEKL. V lost 3 bases, J lost 0 bases, and 11 bases lay in between. The CDR3 is 15 residues long. The CDR3, as DNA: TGCGCCAGCAGCCAGCCCAGAGTTATGAACACTGAAGCTTTCTTT. The encoded protein is CASSQPRVMNTEAFF.

This clone has just a few counts. V gene TRBV11-1 combines with J gene TRBJ2-6; 11 bases are a match to TRBD1. This CDR3 comprises 17 residues. Germline V gene data show CDR1 as SGHAT and CDR2 as FQDESV (reference sequence). V was clipped by 4 bases and J by 1 base; unmatched bases: 3. CDR3 sequence (DNA): TGTGCCAGCAGCTCAGGACAGGGGGCGTCTGGGGCCAACGTCCTGACTTTC. It yields the protein CASSSGQGASGANVLTF.

This clone was observed a handful of times. The chain has TRBV2 and TRBJ1-5; D is perhaps TRBD1 (5 bases). CDR3 length: 15 amino acids. Deletions cut 6 bases from V and 3 bases from J, with 15 bases between. Germline CDR1 reads SNHLY; CDR2 reads FYNNEI. DNA for the CDR3: TGTGCCAGCAGGGCTCCTCAGGGTCCCAATCAGCCCCAGCATTTT. It is translated as CASRAPQGPNQPQHF.

The rearrangement joins TRBV27 to TRBJ2-4; D is unresolved. Per germline, CDR1 MNHEY and CDR2 SMNVEV (reference sequence). CDR3 length equals 12 residues. V was trimmed by 3 bases and J by 3 bases, leaving 3 bases between them. Here the CDR3 DNA reads TGTGCCAGCAGTTTCGACAAAAACATTCAGTACTTC. Amino acid sequence: CASSFDKNIQYF.

This clone turned up a few times. The chain recombines TRBV10-3 with TRBJ1-2; 9 bases fit TRBD1. The CDR3 has 11 amino acids. Per the germline V gene, CDR1 is ENHRY and CDR2 is SYGVKD. Trimming cost V 4 bases and J 10 bases; bases outside gene matches: 1. The CDR3 loop reads CAISGDRAYTF. The CDR3 DNA follows: TGTGCCATCAGTGGGGACAGGGCCTACACCTTC.